Listed below are T cell receptor beta chains from one sample, sequenced in a study of shared clonotypes between healthy human individuals. The data were produced by immunoSEQ multiplex PCR, yet TCRdb's version contains in-frame clones alone and is incomplete. The table shows 450,000 to 500,000 clones, with more than 75% occurring only once. What was sequenced was PBMCs. The receptors derive from a woman aged 40 to 49 in good health. Some clones in this sample may be carry-over from other donors' samples. Both conserved end residues are part of each CDR3. Fields, in order: clone size, D gene, J gene, V gene, CDR3 DNA, CDR3 protein. The D gene is left open where the match is weak. Some rows have no size entry. The others give once, few or many, or a class for an expanded clone.

clone_size: few; d_call: NA; j_call: TRBJ1-1; v_call: TRBV4-1; cdr3_nt: TGCGCCAGCAGCCAAAACTCACAGGGAAACACTGAAGCTTTCTTT; cdr3_aa: CASSQNSQGNTEAFF
clone_size: NA; d_call: NA; j_call: TRBJ1-1; v_call: TRBV5-1; cdr3_nt: TGCGCCAGCAGCCCGGTTAGCGGCACTGAAGCTTTCTTT; cdr3_aa: CASSPVSGTEAFF
clone_size: NA; d_call: TRBD2; j_call: TRBJ2-1; v_call: TRBV29-1; cdr3_nt: TGCAGCGTTGACCCGGGACTAGCGGGAGGAAGGGCTGAGCAGTTCTTC; cdr3_aa: CSVDPGLAGGRAEQFF
clone_size: NA; d_call: NA; j_call: TRBJ1-4; v_call: TRBV7-8; cdr3_nt: TGTGCCAGCAGCTTAGATGTACCAGGGGAAAGTGAAAAACTGTTTTTT; cdr3_aa: CASSLDVPGESEKLFF
clone_size: NA; d_call: NA; j_call: TRBJ2-2; v_call: TRBV4-3; cdr3_nt: TGCGCCAGCGCGGGGGCGGGGATAGGAACCGGGGAGCTGTTTTTT; cdr3_aa: CASAGAGIGTGELFF
clone_size: NA; d_call: TRBD2; j_call: TRBJ2-5; v_call: TRBV29-1; cdr3_nt: TGCAGCGTTGACACGAGCGGGAGCAGGGAGACCCAGTACTTC; cdr3_aa: CSVDTSGSRETQYF
clone_size: few; d_call: NA; j_call: TRBJ2-5; v_call: TRBV4-2; cdr3_nt: TGTGCCAGCAGCGACCCGGGGGAGACCCAGTACTTC; cdr3_aa: CASSDPGETQYF
clone_size: NA; d_call: TRBD2; j_call: TRBJ2-1; v_call: TRBV18; cdr3_nt: TGTGCCAGCTCACCACCACTAGCGGGAGGGGGAAATGAGCAGTTCTTC; cdr3_aa: CASSPPLAGGGNEQFF
clone_size: NA; d_call: NA; j_call: TRBJ1-5; v_call: TRBV15; cdr3_nt: TGTGCCACCAGCGTAACCAGGGAGGGCCAGCCCCAGCATTTT; cdr3_aa: CATSVTREGQPQHF
clone_size: NA; d_call: NA; j_call: TRBJ2-7; v_call: TRBV4-2; cdr3_nt: TGTGCCAGCAGCCAAGAAAATAGGGGCTCCTACGAGCAGTACTTC; cdr3_aa: CASSQENRGSYEQYF
clone_size: NA; d_call: TRBD2; j_call: TRBJ2-7; v_call: TRBV6-5; cdr3_nt: TGTGCCAGCTTAAACGGGAGGGGCGAGCAGTACTTC; cdr3_aa: CASLNGRGEQYF
clone_size: NA; d_call: NA; j_call: TRBJ1-4; v_call: TRBV28; cdr3_nt: TGTGCCAGCACCCCGCATAGGAGGCAGGGGAGGGAAAAACTGTTTTTT; cdr3_aa: CASTPHRRQGREKLFF
clone_size: NA; d_call: TRBD2; j_call: TRBJ2-1; v_call: TRBV5-1; cdr3_nt: TGCGCCAGCAACATCCCGGGACTAACTGGCAATGAGCAGTTCTTC; cdr3_aa: CASNIPGLTGNEQFF
clone_size: NA; d_call: NA; j_call: TRBJ2-4; v_call: TRBV30; cdr3_nt: TGTGCCTGGAGTCTTACGACAAGTGACATTCAGTACTTC; cdr3_aa: CAWSLTTSDIQYF
clone_size: NA; d_call: NA; j_call: TRBJ2-1; v_call: TRBV19; cdr3_nt: TGTGCCACCGCCCCCGGGACATTCTCCTACAATGAGCAGTTCTTC; cdr3_aa: CATAPGTFSYNEQFF
clone_size: few; d_call: NA; j_call: TRBJ2-3; v_call: TRBV7-8; cdr3_nt: TGTGCCAGCAGCTTGCCTCGAGAGGATACGCAGTATTTT; cdr3_aa: CASSLPREDTQYF
clone_size: many; d_call: NA; j_call: TRBJ1-1; v_call: TRBV15; cdr3_nt: TGTGCCACCGGCGCATGGGGGGTAACTGAAGCTTTCTTT; cdr3_aa: CATGAWGVTEAFF
clone_size: NA; d_call: TRBD2; j_call: TRBJ2-1; v_call: TRBV7-6; cdr3_nt: TGTGCCAGCAGCACGGGACTAGCGGGGCCTTTGGGGGAGCAGTTCTTC; cdr3_aa: CASSTGLAGPLGEQFF
clone_size: NA; d_call: TRBD2; j_call: TRBJ2-7; v_call: TRBV4-2; cdr3_nt: TGTGCCAGCAGCCAAGGAGGACTAGCGGGAGGGTTCTACGAGCAGTACTTC; cdr3_aa: CASSQGGLAGGFYEQYF
clone_size: NA; d_call: NA; j_call: TRBJ2-7; v_call: TRBV21-1; cdr3_nt: TGTGCCAGCAGCAAACATTCCCTGGGGGGAAATGACTACGAGCAGTACTTC; cdr3_aa: CASSKHSLGGNDYEQYF
clone_size: NA; d_call: NA; j_call: TRBJ2-3; v_call: TRBV5-1; cdr3_nt: TGCGCCAGCAGCTTGGCCAAGACAAGCACAGATACGCAGTATTTT; cdr3_aa: CASSLAKTSTDTQYF
clone_size: NA; d_call: TRBD1; j_call: TRBJ1-4; v_call: TRBV28; cdr3_nt: TGTGCCAGCAGTTTATTTTTGGTGACAGGGGGCGAAAAACTGTTTTTT; cdr3_aa: CASSLFLVTGGEKLFF
clone_size: once; d_call: NA; j_call: TRBJ2-7; v_call: TRBV5-1; cdr3_nt: TGCGCCAGCAGCTTCGACCTCTACGAGCAGTACTTC; cdr3_aa: CASSFDLYEQYF
clone_size: NA; d_call: TRBD1; j_call: TRBJ1-4; v_call: TRBV5-1; cdr3_nt: TGCGCCAGCAGCTTGGCCGGACAGGGCTTTAATGAAAAACTGTTTTTT; cdr3_aa: CASSLAGQGFNEKLFF
clone_size: NA; d_call: TRBD1; j_call: TRBJ2-7; v_call: TRBV4-3; cdr3_nt: TGCGCCAGCAGCCCAGGGGGCTCGGCGGCCGAGCAGTACTTC; cdr3_aa: CASSPGGSAAEQYF
clone_size: NA; d_call: NA; j_call: TRBJ2-2; v_call: TRBV5-1; cdr3_nt: TGCGCCAGCAGCTTATATATCGGGGCAGCTTTAGGGGAGCTGTTTTTT; cdr3_aa: CASSLYIGAALGELFF
clone_size: NA; d_call: NA; j_call: TRBJ2-3; v_call: TRBV10-2; cdr3_nt: TGCGCCAGCATTGATTTTAGCACAGATACGCAGTATTTT; cdr3_aa: CASIDFSTDTQYF
clone_size: once; d_call: NA; j_call: TRBJ2-7; v_call: TRBV6-1; cdr3_nt: TGTGCCAGCAGTGATTCGTTGGGTATAAGCTACGAGCAGTACTTC; cdr3_aa: CASSDSLGISYEQYF
clone_size: NA; d_call: NA; j_call: TRBJ1-1; v_call: TRBV2; cdr3_nt: TGTGCCACTAAGGACCCCGGGGTTGAAGCTTTCTTT; cdr3_aa: CATKDPGVEAFF
clone_size: once; d_call: TRBD1; j_call: TRBJ2-7; v_call: TRBV5-1; cdr3_nt: TGCGCCAGCAGCTCTGGACAGGGGGGCTACGAGCAGTACTTC; cdr3_aa: CASSSGQGGYEQYF
clone_size: few; d_call: TRBD1; j_call: TRBJ2-7; v_call: TRBV28; cdr3_nt: TGTGCCAGCAGTTTGGGGACAGACCTTTCCTACGAGCAGTACTTC; cdr3_aa: CASSLGTDLSYEQYF
clone_size: NA; d_call: NA; j_call: TRBJ1-1; v_call: TRBV7-8; cdr3_nt: TGTGCCAGCAGCTTAGAGGAGGAGCGTAAGAACACTGAAGCTTTCTTT; cdr3_aa: CASSLEEERKNTEAFF
clone_size: few; d_call: NA; j_call: TRBJ1-1; v_call: TRBV7-6; cdr3_nt: TGTGCCAGCAGCTTAGGGCGGGGAGACACTGAAGCTTTCTTT; cdr3_aa: CASSLGRGDTEAFF
clone_size: NA; d_call: TRBD2; j_call: TRBJ2-3; v_call: TRBV11-2; cdr3_nt: TGTGCCAGCAGCCCAAAGGGACTAGCGGGAACAGATACGCAGTATTTT; cdr3_aa: CASSPKGLAGTDTQYF
clone_size: NA; d_call: TRBD2; j_call: TRBJ2-1; v_call: TRBV9; cdr3_nt: TGTGCCAGCAGCGCTTCCTCCGGGACTAGCGAATTCAAGCAGTTCTTC; cdr3_aa: CASSASSGTSEFKQFF
clone_size: once; d_call: TRBD1; j_call: TRBJ1-1; v_call: TRBV7-9; cdr3_nt: TGTGCCAGCAGCCCGGGGACAGGGCGGAACACTGAAGCTTTCTTT; cdr3_aa: CASSPGTGRNTEAFF
clone_size: NA; d_call: NA; j_call: TRBJ2-3; v_call: TRBV6-1; cdr3_nt: TGTGCCAGCCGTTTAGGGGGGGGGAGCACAGATACGCAGTATTTT; cdr3_aa: CASRLGGGSTDTQYF
clone_size: NA; d_call: NA; j_call: TRBJ2-7; v_call: TRBV23-1; cdr3_nt: TGCGCCAGCAGTCAATCGAAGGGAGTCTACGAGCAGTACTTC; cdr3_aa: CASSQSKGVYEQYF